This TCR beta chain originates from a study of OX40 agonist ivuxolimab in advanced cancers. Some background on the complete study: The costimulatory receptor OX40 (CD134) was targeted by ivuxolimab, a fully human IgG2 agonistic monoclonal antibody. Intravenous ivuxolimab was administered to patients every 2 weeks at six dose levels: 0.01, 0.1, 0.3, 1.5, 3 and 10 mg/kg. Partial responses were achieved by three dose-escalation patients, of whom one had hepatocellular carcinoma and two had cutaneous melanoma. The dose-escalation cohort was roughly 87% male with a mean age of around 62 years, ranging from about 23 to 85. Of the approximately 53 patients in dose escalation, some 20 had hepatocellular carcinoma, some 15 had melanoma, 9 had renal cell carcinoma and 9 had head and neck cancer. The monotherapy dose-escalation portion (N = 52 patients) of the phase I ivuxolimab trial is reported in the paper. Peripheral TCRbeta sequencing was intended to test whether TCR sequence diversity was altered and clonal T-cell expansion was caused by ivuxolimab. Patients were allowed to have had prior anti-PD-1, anti-PD-L1 or anti-CTLA-4 therapy, and approximately 40% of the dose-escalation patients had been treated with checkpoint inhibitors. Results and caveats for the whole study, not just this receptor: Low levels of normalized T-cell clonal expansion were also seen in some patients who did not respond. Clonal expansion of both CD4+ and CD8+ blood T cells was observed from baseline to week 6 at doses 0.1 to 3.0 mg/kg. After ivuxolimab, expanded clones were on average more numerous among CD8+ T cells than among CD4+ T cells. The antigen specificity of the peripheral T cells that underwent clonal expansion was not determined. Partial responders in the 0.1-3.0 mg/kg groups had among the lowest normalized peripheral clonal expansion, especially among CD8+ T cells.

To sequence the TCRbeta CDR3 region, genomic DNA was isolated from the sorted cells. The immunoSEQ Assay was used for sequencing of TCRbeta CDR3 regions. This immuneACCESS table, as held by TCRdb, lists in-frame sequences with V and J called but not all clones. Of the missing ones, under half trace to an unresolved V gene in checked studies; the others have no known cause. The sample table shows 57,000 or so clones, and 80% to 85% are seen once. The top ten constitute approximately 4.5% of the sample. The trial excluded patients who had a history of autoimmune disease or were on systemic immunosuppression. Peripheral blood for TCR sequencing was collected from all dose cohorts at baseline, on cycle 4 day 1, and on cycle 7 day 1. The samples were taken from a phase I, first-in-human, multicenter, open-label dose-escalation trial of ivuxolimab. Adults with locally advanced or metastatic head and neck squamous cell, hepatocellular, melanoma or renal cell carcinoma were enrolled in the trial. Before TCR sequencing, CD4+ and CD8+ T cells were separately sorted from peripheral blood.

Concerning this clone: The antigen this receptor binds is unknown. Base qualities are missing; no much larger clone stands one base away.

This clonotype originated in an adult with an advanced solid tumor such as melanoma, head and neck, liver or kidney cancer. The sample in question was CD4+ or CD8+ T cells sorted from blood, obtained in a trial of the OX40 agonist ivuxolimab.

The nucleotide sequence reads TGCGCCAGCAGCGAGAGAGACAGGGCTGGCACCGGGGAGCTGTTTTTT. It codes for CASSERDRAGTGELFF. The V gene is TRBV4-1 and the J gene is TRBJ2-2, with 7 middle bases fitting TRBD1. CDR1 and CDR2 (MGHRA, YSYEKL) derive from the germline V gene. V trim: 5 bases; J trim: 4 bases; unmatched bases: 10. Including the terminal cysteine and phenylalanine, the CDR3 comprises 16 residues. CDR3 DNA only is kept here, 48 bases in frame from base 1.